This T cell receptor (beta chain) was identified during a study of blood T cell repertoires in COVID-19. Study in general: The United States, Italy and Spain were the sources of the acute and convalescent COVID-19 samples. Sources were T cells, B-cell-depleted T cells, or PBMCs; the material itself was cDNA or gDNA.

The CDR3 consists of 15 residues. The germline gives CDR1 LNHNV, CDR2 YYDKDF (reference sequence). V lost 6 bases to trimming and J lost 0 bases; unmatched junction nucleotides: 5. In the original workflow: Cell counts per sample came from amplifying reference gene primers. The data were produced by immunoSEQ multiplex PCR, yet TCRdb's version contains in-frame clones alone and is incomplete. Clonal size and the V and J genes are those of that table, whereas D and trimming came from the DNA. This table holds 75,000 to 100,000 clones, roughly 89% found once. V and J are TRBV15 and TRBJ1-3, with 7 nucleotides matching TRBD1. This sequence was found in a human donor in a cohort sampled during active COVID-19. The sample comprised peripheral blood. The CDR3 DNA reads TGTGCCACCAGGCGCCGGGACAGCTCTGGAAACACCATATATTTT. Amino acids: CATRRRDSSGNTIYF.